These T cell receptor beta chains were read from a single sample in a study of T cell responses to AZD1222 COVID-19 vaccine. This table comes from immunoSEQ multiplex PCR, and its TCRdb copy is limited to in-frame clones, with some not included. The repertoire holds fewer than 85,000 clones, with 90% as singletons. Here the sequenced sample was peripheral blood, taken on day 0 of AZD1222 vaccination. These receptors came from an adult in good health. Each CDR3 is given with its conserved first and last residue. The order of the fields is D gene, V gene, clone size, J gene, CDR3 protein, CDR3 DNA. A D gene is named only where the DNA matches it firmly. Only some rows state a clone size, as once, few, many or a class for expanded clones.

-	TRBV4-1	-	TRBJ1-5	CASSQERDQPQHF	TGCGCCAGCAGCCAAGAGCGAGATCAGCCCCAGCATTTT
TRBD1	TRBV5-1	-	TRBJ2-5	CASTSDGTGSETQYF	TGCGCCAGCACCTCCGATGGGACAGGGTCAGAGACCCAGTACTTC
TRBD1	TRBV11-2	-	TRBJ1-6	CASSFTSGQRLSPLHF	TGTGCCAGCAGCTTCACGTCGGGACAGCGCCTTTCACCCCTCCACTTT
-	TRBV7-8	-	TRBJ1-4	CASSLARGRGTTNEKLFF	TGTGCCAGCAGCTTAGCAAGGGGCAGGGGAACAACTAATGAAAAACTGTTTTTT
-	TRBV7-9	once	TRBJ1-6	CASSLAVNSPLHF	TGTGCCAGCAGCTTAGCGGTGAATTCACCCCTCCACTTT
TRBD1	TRBV29-1	-	TRBJ1-2	CSFTPQGIDYGYTF	TGCAGCTTCACTCCACAGGGGATAGACTATGGCTACACCTTC
TRBD2	TRBV5-1	-	TRBJ2-3	CASSPRTSGTDTQYF	TGCGCCAGCAGCCCCCGGACTAGCGGCACAGATACGCAGTATTTT
TRBD2	TRBV11-3	-	TRBJ2-3	CASSVRDYTDTQYF	TGTGCCAGCAGCGTCCGGGACTACACAGATACGCAGTATTTT
-	TRBV7-9	-	TRBJ1-1	CASGTRAENTEAFF	TGTGCCAGCGGAACCAGGGCAGAGAACACTGAAGCTTTCTTT
-	TRBV24-1	-	TRBJ2-7	CATSDSNPGYEQYF	TGTGCCACCAGTGACTCAAACCCGGGCTACGAGCAGTACTTC
TRBD1	TRBV19	few	TRBJ1-1	CASSLSRGKWITEAFF	TGTGCCAGTAGCCTTTCCAGGGGGAAATGGATCACTGAAGCTTTCTTT
-	TRBV6-4	-	TRBJ2-1	CASSDSAGNNEQFF	TGTGCCAGCAGTGACTCGGCAGGGAACAATGAGCAGTTCTTC
-	TRBV11-3	-	TRBJ1-1	CASSRKGQNTEAFF	TGTGCCAGCAGCCGAAAGGGACAGAACACTGAAGCTTTCTTT
-	TRBV2	-	TRBJ1-1	CASSRGVATEAFF	TGTGCCAGCAGTCGCGGGGTGGCGACTGAAGCTTTCTTT
-	TRBV30	-	TRBJ2-5	CAWSIAGRVWETQYF	TGTGCCTGGAGTATAGCCGGACGAGTTTGGGAGACCCAGTACTTC
-	TRBV20-1	few	TRBJ2-3	CSARLFGTQYF	TGCAGTGCTCGACTATTTGGTACGCAGTATTTT
TRBD1	TRBV5-1	-	TRBJ2-5	CASSAGQGRETQYF	TGCGCCAGCAGCGCTGGACAGGGTCGGGAGACCCAGTACTTC
-	TRBV7-3	once	TRBJ2-5	CASSLMPGVGETQYF	TGTGCCAGCAGCTTAATGCCAGGAGTGGGGGAGACCCAGTACTTC
-	TRBV3-1/TRBV3-2	-	TRBJ2-1	CASSQMREGEQFF	TGTGCCAGCAGCCAAATGCGAGAGGGTGAGCAGTTCTTC
TRBD2	TRBV5-8	-	TRBJ2-2	CASSPGLGTAGELFF	TGTGCCAGCAGCCCCGGACTAGGAACGGCCGGGGAGCTGTTTTTT
-	TRBV11-2	-	TRBJ1-5	CASSLGGQPQHF	TGTGCCAGCAGCTTAGGGGGGCAGCCCCAGCATTTT
TRBD1	TRBV2	-	TRBJ1-4	CASKDREVGALEKLFF	TGTGCCAGCAAGGACAGGGAGGTGGGAGCGCTTGAAAAACTGTTTTTT
TRBD1	TRBV4-1	-	TRBJ2-1	CASSQEGRDRGPPFSYNEQFF	TGCGCCAGCAGCCAAGAAGGGAGGGACAGGGGCCCGCCTTTCTCCTACAATGAGCAGTTCTTC
-	TRBV3-1/TRBV3-2	-	TRBJ1-3	CASSFTDSGNTIYF	TGTGCCAGCAGCTTTACAGACTCTGGAAACACCATATATTTT
TRBD1	TRBV24-1	-	TRBJ2-5	CATSAWGTGGVGETQYF	TGTGCCACCAGTGCCTGGGGGACAGGGGGCGTTGGAGAGACCCAGTACTTC
-	TRBV3-1/TRBV3-2	-	TRBJ1-2	CASSQGADGVGGYTF	TGTGCCAGCAGCCAAGGGGCGGATGGGGTAGGCGGCTACACCTTC
TRBD2	TRBV10-3	-	TRBJ2-7	CAISRTSGSGEQYF	TGTGCCATCAGCAGGACTAGCGGGAGTGGCGAGCAGTACTTC
-	TRBV6-2/TRBV6-3	once	TRBJ1-1	CASSYSGRTSSEAFF	TGTGCCAGCAGTTACTCCGGCAGGACCTCCTCTGAAGCTTTCTTT
TRBD1	TRBV5-1	-	TRBJ2-2	CASSIGTGGNRELFF	TGCGCCAGCAGCATCGGGACAGGGGGCAACCGGGAGCTGTTTTTT
-	TRBV7-2	once	TRBJ1-2	CASSFRDRDGYTF	TGTGCCAGCAGCTTTCGTGATAGGGATGGCTACACCTTC
-	TRBV14	-	TRBJ1-1	CASSQDQNTEAFF	TGTGCCAGCAGCCAAGACCAGAACACTGAAGCTTTCTTT
TRBD2	TRBV9	-	TRBJ2-7	CASSAGLDGEQYF	TGTGCCAGCAGCGCTGGACTAGACGGGGAGCAGTACTTC
TRBD2	TRBV7-9	-	TRBJ2-7	CASSLGGMGGYEQYF	TGTGCCAGCAGCTTAGGTGGGATGGGAGGGTACGAGCAGTACTTC
TRBD2	TRBV5-4	-	TRBJ2-1	CASSTSGGAGNEQFF	TGTGCCAGCAGCACTAGCGGGGGGGCGGGAAATGAGCAGTTCTTC
-	TRBV5-4	-	TRBJ1-2	CASSLALRVANYGYTF	TGTGCCAGCAGCTTGGCGCTCAGGGTAGCTAACTATGGCTACACCTTC
-	TRBV7-2	-	TRBJ1-2	CASSLEGGRNYGYTF	TGTGCCAGCAGCTTAGAGGGGGGCCGTAACTATGGCTACACCTTC
-	TRBV7-8	-	TRBJ2-3	CASSSLTGTDTQYF	TGTGCCAGCAGCTCCCTGACCGGCACAGATACGCAGTATTTT
-	TRBV6-2/TRBV6-3	-	TRBJ2-7	CASNPGTADYEQYF	TGTGCCAGCAACCCCGGGACTGCAGACTACGAGCAGTACTTC
-	TRBV10-3	-	TRBJ1-5	CAISETRDTGQPQHF	TGTGCCATCAGTGAAACTAGGGACACGGGTCAGCCCCAGCATTTT
-	TRBV7-8	-	TRBJ1-2	CASSLNTGAPNYGYTF	TGTGCCAGCAGCTTAAACACCGGGGCACCTAACTATGGCTACACCTTC
-	TRBV14	-	TRBJ1-2	CASSSLGGSDGYTF	TGTGCCAGCAGCTCCCTCGGAGGGTCAGATGGCTACACCTTC
-	TRBV30	-	TRBJ1-2	CAWSFVGNTF	TGTGCCTGGAGCTTCGTAGGGAACACCTTC
TRBD1	TRBV7-9	once	TRBJ1-5	CASSFRDSSMGPQHF	TGTGCCAGCAGCTTCAGGGACAGCTCCATGGGGCCCCAGCATTTT
TRBD1	TRBV19	-	TRBJ2-3	CASCERGQGDTQYF	TGTGCCAGTTGTGAGAGGGGGCAAGGAGATACGCAGTATTTT
-	TRBV4-2	once	TRBJ2-1	CASSQDRLTHEQFF	TGTGCCAGCAGCCAAGATCGACTAACCCATGAGCAGTTCTTC
-	TRBV11-3	-	TRBJ2-1	CASSLFGGAGNEQFF	TGTGCCAGCAGCTTGTTCGGCGGGGCGGGCAATGAGCAGTTCTTC
-	TRBV18	-	TRBJ2-3	CASSPLASTDTQYF	TGTGCCAGCTCACCACTAGCTAGCACAGATACGCAGTATTTT
-	TRBV6-2/TRBV6-3	-	TRBJ2-7	CASSYHPGSYEQYF	TGTGCCAGCAGTTACCACCCAGGGTCCTACGAGCAGTACTTC
-	TRBV7-2	-	TRBJ1-4	CASSSRPGEKLFF	TGTGCCAGCAGCTCCCGACCGGGAGAAAAACTGTTTTTT
TRBD1	TRBV9	-	TRBJ2-7	CASSADQGQGSEQYF	TGTGCCAGCAGCGCCGATCAGGGACAGGGAAGCGAGCAGTACTTC
TRBD1	TRBV6-5	-	TRBJ1-2	CASSFRTGAIVGYTF	TGTGCCAGCAGTTTCCGTACAGGGGCGATTGTCGGCTACACCTTC
TRBD1	TRBV6-4	-	TRBJ1-2	CASSQGLNYGYTF	TGTGCCAGTTCACAGGGGCTGAACTATGGCTACACCTTC
TRBD1	TRBV10-3	-	TRBJ2-4	CAISESQNTGVGAKNIQYF	TGTGCCATCAGTGAAAGCCAAAATACAGGGGTCGGGGCCAAAAACATTCAGTACTTC
-	TRBV3-1/TRBV3-2	-	TRBJ2-7	CASSQDLGEQYF	TGTGCCAGCAGCCAAGATTTAGGCGAGCAGTACTTC
-	TRBV5-1	-	TRBJ2-7	CASSPEGYRDEQYF	TGCGCCAGCAGCCCAGAAGGGTATCGGGACGAGCAGTACTTC
-	TRBV25-1	-	TRBJ1-2	CASSEYGGEGYTF	TGTGCCAGCAGTGAATATGGGGGGGAAGGCTACACCTTC
-	TRBV10-1	-	TRBJ1-1	CASREGDPEAFF	TGCGCCAGCAGAGAGGGGGACCCTGAAGCTTTCTTT
-	TRBV7-9	-	TRBJ2-7	CASSYPGWAAGDSYEQYF	TGTGCCAGCAGCTACCCCGGTTGGGCAGCGGGTGACTCCTACGAGCAGTACTTC